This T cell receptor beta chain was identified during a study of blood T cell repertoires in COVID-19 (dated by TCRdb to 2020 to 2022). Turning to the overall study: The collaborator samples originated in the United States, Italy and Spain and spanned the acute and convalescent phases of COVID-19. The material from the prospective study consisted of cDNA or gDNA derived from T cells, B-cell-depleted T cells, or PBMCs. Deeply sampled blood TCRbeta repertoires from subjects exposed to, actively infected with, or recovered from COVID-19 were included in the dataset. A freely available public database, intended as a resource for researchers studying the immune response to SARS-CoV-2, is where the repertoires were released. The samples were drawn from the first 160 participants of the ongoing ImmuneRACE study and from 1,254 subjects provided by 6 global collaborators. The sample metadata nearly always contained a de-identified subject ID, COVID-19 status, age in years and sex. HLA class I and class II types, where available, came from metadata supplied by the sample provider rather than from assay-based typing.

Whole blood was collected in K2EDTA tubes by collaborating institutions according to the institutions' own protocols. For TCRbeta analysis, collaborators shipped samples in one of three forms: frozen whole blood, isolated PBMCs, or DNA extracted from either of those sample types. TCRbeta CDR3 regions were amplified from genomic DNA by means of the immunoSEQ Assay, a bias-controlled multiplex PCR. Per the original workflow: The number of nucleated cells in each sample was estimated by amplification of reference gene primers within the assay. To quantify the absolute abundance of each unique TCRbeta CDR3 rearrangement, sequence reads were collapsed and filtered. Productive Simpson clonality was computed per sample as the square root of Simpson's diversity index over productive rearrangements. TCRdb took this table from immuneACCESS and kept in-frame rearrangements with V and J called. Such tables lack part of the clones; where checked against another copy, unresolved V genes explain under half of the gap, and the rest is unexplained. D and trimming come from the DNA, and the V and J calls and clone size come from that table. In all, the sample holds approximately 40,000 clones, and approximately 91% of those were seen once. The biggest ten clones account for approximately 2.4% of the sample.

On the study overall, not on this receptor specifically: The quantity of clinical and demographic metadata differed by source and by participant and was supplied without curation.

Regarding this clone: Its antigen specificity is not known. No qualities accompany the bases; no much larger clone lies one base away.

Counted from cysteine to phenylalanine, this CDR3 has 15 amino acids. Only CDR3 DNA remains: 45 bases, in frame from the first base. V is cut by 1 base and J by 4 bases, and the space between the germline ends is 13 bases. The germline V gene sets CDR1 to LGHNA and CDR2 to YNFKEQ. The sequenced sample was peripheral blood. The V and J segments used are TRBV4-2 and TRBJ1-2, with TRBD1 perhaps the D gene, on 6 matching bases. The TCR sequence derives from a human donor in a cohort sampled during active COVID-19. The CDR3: CASSQVSSRGYGYTF. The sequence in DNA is TGTGCCAGCAGCCAAGTCAGTAGCAGGGGCTATGGCTACACCTTC.